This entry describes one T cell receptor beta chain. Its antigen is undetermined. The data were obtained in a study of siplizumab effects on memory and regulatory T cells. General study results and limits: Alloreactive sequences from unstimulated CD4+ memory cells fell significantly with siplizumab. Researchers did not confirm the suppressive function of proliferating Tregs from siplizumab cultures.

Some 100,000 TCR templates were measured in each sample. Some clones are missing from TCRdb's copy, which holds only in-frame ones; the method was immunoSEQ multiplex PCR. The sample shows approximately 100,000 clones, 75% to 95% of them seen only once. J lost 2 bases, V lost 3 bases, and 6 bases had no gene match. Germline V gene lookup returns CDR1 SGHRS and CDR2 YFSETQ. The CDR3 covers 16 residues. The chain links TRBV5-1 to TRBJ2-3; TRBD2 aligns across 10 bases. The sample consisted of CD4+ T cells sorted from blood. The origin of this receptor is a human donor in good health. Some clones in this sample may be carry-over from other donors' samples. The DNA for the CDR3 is TGCGCCAGCAGCTCCTCCGGGACTAGCGACACAGATACGCAGTATTTT. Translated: CASSSSGTSDTDTQYF.